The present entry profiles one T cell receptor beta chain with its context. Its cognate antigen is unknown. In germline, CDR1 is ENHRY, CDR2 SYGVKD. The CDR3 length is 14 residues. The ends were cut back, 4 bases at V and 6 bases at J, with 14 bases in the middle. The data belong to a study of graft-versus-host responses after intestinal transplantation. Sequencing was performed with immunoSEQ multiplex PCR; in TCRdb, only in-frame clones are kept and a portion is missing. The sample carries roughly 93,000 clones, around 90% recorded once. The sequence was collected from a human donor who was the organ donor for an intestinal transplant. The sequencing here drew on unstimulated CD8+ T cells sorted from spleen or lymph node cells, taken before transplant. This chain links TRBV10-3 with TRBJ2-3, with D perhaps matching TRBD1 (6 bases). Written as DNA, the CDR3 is TGTGCCATCAGTGCCCCCGGGACACCCGATACGCAGTATTTT. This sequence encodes CAISAPGTPDTQYF.